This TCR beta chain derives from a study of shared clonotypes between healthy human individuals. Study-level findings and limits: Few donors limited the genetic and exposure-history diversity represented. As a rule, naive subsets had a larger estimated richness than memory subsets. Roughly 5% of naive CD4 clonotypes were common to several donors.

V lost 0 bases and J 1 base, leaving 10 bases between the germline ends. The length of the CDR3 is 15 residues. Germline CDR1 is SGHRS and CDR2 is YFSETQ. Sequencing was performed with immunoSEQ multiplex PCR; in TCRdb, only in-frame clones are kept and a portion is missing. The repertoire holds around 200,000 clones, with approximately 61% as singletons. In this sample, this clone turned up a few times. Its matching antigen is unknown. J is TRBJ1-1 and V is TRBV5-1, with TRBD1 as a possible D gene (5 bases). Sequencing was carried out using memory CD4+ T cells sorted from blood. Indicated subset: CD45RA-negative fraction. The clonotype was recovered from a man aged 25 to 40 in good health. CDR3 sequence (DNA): TGCGCCAGCAGCTTGGGTGGGGCCCGGAACACTGAAGCTTTCTTT. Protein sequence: CASSLGGARNTEAFF.